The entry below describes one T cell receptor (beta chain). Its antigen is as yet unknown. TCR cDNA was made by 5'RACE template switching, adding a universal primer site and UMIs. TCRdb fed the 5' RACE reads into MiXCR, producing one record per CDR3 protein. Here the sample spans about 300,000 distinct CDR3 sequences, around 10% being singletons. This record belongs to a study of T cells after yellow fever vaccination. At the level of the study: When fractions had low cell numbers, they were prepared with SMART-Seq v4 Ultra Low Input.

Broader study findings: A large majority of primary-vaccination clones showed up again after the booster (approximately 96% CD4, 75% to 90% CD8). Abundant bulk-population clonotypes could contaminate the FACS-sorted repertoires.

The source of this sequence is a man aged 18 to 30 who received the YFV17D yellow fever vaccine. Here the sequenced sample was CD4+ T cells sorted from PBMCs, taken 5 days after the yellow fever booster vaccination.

CDR3 region: CSARVFGGAAYEQYF. DNA of the CDR3: TGCAGTGCTAGAGTATTTGGGGGAGCGGCCTACGAGCAGTACTTC. This sequence joins TRBV20-1 and TRBJ2-7; the D gene could be TRBD1 or TRBD2 (5 bases each). This CDR3 is 15 amino acids long. Germline V gives CDR1 DFQATT, CDR2 SNEGSKA (reference sequence). V was clipped by 1 base and J by 2 bases, with 15 bases between them.